This is a list of T cell receptor beta chains from one sample in a study of neurological immune-mediated disorders. In TCRdb, the 5' RACE reads were re-called with MiXCR into one record per CDR3 protein. The sample has some 15,000 distinct CDR3 sequences, around 13% seen once; the top ten hold approximately 42%. Sequencing input: CD8+ T cells from blood. The receptors come from a female donor with HTLV-1-associated myelopathy (HAM/TSP). CDR3s include the opening cysteine and the closing phenylalanine or tryptophan. The D gene is left open where the match is weak. Size is stated for part of the rows, as once, few or many counts, or as a class when the clone is expanded.

D gene | clone size | J gene | V gene | CDR3 protein | CDR3 DNA
NA | many | TRBJ2-2 | TRBV20-1 | CSAPNTGELFF | TGCAGTGCTCCGAACACCGGGGAGCTGTTTTTT
NA | NA | TRBJ2-7 | TRBV3-1 | CASSDETGLPEQYF | TGTGCCAGCAGCGATGAGACAGGACTGCCTGAGCAGTACTTC
TRBD1 | many | TRBJ2-7 | TRBV5-1 | CASSYTGTGTYEQYF | TGCGCCAGCAGTTACACCGGGACAGGGACCTACGAGCAGTACTTC
TRBD1 | many | TRBJ2-5 | TRBV4-1 | CASSQAGQVQETQYF | TGCGCCAGCAGCCAAGCCGGACAGGTCCAAGAGACCCAGTACTTC
TRBD2 | NA | TRBJ2-5 | TRBV20-1 | CSASDFMLAGGLEQETQYF | TGCAGTGCTAGTGACTTTATGCTAGCGGGGGGGCTGGAGCAAGAGACCCAGTACTTC
NA | many | TRBJ1-1 | TRBV28 | CASSLEALVNTEAFF | TGTGCCAGCAGTTTAGAAGCCCTCGTGAACACTGAAGCTTTCTTT
TRBD1 | many | TRBJ2-2 | TRBV29-1 | CSGGTANTGELFF | TGCAGCGGGGGGACAGCGAACACCGGGGAGCTGTTTTTT
NA | many | TRBJ1-4 | TRBV9 | CASSGGDGGNEKLFF | TGTGCCAGCAGCGGAGGGGACGGCGGAAATGAAAAACTGTTTTTT
NA | many | TRBJ2-1 | TRBV11-3 | CASSPTRGGLSYNEQFF | TGTGCCAGCAGCCCCACCCGAGGGGGGCTCTCCTACAATGAGCAGTTCTTC
NA | many | TRBJ2-6 | TRBV11-2 | CASSFGAGANVLTF | TGTGCCAGCAGCTTCGGGGCTGGGGCCAACGTCCTGACTTTC
NA | NA | TRBJ2-7 | TRBV10-3 | CDISESYVRASGEQYF | TGTGACATCAGTGAGTCCTACGTGAGGGCCTCGGGGGAGCAGTACTTC
NA | many | TRBJ1-6 | TRBV25-1 | CASSELGPYNSPLHF | TGTGCCAGCAGTGAACTAGGGCCCTATAATTCACCCCTCCACTTT
NA | many | TRBJ1-3 | TRBV12-3/TRBV12-4 | CASSLLLGNTIYF | TGTGCCAGCAGTTTACTCCTCGGAAACACCATATATTTT
TRBD2 | many | TRBJ2-1 | TRBV7-8 | CASSLGAWVLAGTYNEQFF | TGTGCCAGCAGCTTAGGGGCTTGGGTCCTAGCGGGAACCTACAATGAGCAGTTCTTC